This is a list of T cell receptor beta chains from one sample in a study of cytomegalovirus exposure and HLA in healthy donors. Clones were read by immunoSEQ multiplex PCR, and TCRdb kept only the in-frame ones, dropping some. The table includes about 190,000 clones, roughly 80% detected once. Sequenced sample: PBMCs. Receptor source: a woman in her twenties or thirties in good health and CMV-seropositive. CDR3s include the opening cysteine and the closing phenylalanine or tryptophan. D genes are given only for firm matches. Size values are once, few and many counts, or a class for expanded clones, and some rows have none.

TRBV5-1	TRBJ1-1	NA	NA	CASSLVVGGMNTEAFF	TGCGCCAGCAGCTTGGTTGTGGGGGGGATGAACACTGAAGCTTTCTTT
TRBV5-6	TRBJ2-7	NA	NA	CASSLRRTNYEQYF	TGTGCCAGCAGCTTGCGTCGCACTAACTACGAGCAGTACTTC
TRBV11-2	TRBJ2-3	few	TRBD2	CASAGRALGGNTQYF	TGTGCCTCCGCCGGGAGGGCGTTGGGGGGAAATACGCAGTATTTT
TRBV7-9	TRBJ2-1	once	TRBD1	CASSSGTGGNEQFF	TGTGCCAGCAGCTCCGGGACAGGGGGCAATGAGCAGTTCTTC
TRBV27	TRBJ2-1	NA	NA	CASSLGSSYNEQFF	TGTGCCAGCAGTTTAGGGAGCTCCTACAATGAGCAGTTCTTC
TRBV28	TRBJ2-2	NA	NA	CASSLYSPGGGGELFF	TGTGCCAGCAGTTTGTATTCTCCGGGGGGCGGCGGGGAGCTGTTTTTT
TRBV7-9	TRBJ2-7	NA	TRBD2	CASSLAGEGHEQYF	TGTGCCAGCAGCTTAGCAGGGGAGGGCCACGAGCAGTACTTC
TRBV28	TRBJ2-1	NA	TRBD2	CASSFIAGGPYNEQFF	TGTGCCAGCAGTTTTATCGCGGGAGGGCCCTACAATGAGCAGTTCTTC
TRBV6-4	TRBJ2-2	NA	TRBD2	CASRPTGNLAGIGGELFF	TGTGCCAGCAGACCGACAGGGAATCTAGCGGGAATCGGCGGGGAGCTGTTTTTT
TRBV7-2	TRBJ2-3	NA	NA	CASSPSGQGFSDTQYF	TGTGCCAGCAGTCCCTCCGGTCAGGGGTTTTCAGATACGCAGTATTTT
TRBV5-5	TRBJ2-1	NA	TRBD2	CASSWGLASSYNEQFF	TGTGCCAGCAGCTGGGGACTAGCGAGCTCCTACAATGAGCAGTTCTTC
TRBV5-5	TRBJ2-7	NA	TRBD1	CASSIDRGYTYEQYF	TGTGCCAGCAGTATCGACAGGGGGTACACCTACGAGCAGTACTTC
TRBV2	TRBJ2-1	NA	NA	CASNIQGVYNEQFF	TGTGCCAGCAACATTCAGGGCGTCTACAATGAGCAGTTCTTC